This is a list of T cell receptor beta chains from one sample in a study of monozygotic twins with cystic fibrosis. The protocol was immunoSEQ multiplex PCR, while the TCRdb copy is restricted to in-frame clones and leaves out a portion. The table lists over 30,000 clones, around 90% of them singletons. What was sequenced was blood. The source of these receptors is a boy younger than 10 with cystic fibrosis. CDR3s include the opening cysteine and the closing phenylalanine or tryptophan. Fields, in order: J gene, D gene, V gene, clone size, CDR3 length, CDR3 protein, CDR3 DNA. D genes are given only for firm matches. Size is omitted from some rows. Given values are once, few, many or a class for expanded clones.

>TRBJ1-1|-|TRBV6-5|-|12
CASSQGNTEAFF
TGTGCCAGCAGTCAGGGAAACACTGAAGCTTTCTTT
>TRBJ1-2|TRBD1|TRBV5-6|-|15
CASSWRQGLSYGYTF
TGTGCCAGCAGCTGGAGACAGGGCCTCTCCTATGGCTACACCTTC
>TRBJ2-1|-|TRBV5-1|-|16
CASSWEILAGYNEQFF
TGCGCCAGCAGCTGGGAGATTCTAGCTGGTTACAATGAGCAGTTCTTC
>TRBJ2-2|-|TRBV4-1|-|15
CASSQEVSNTGELFF
TGCGCCAGCAGCCAAGAGGTATCGAACACCGGGGAGCTGTTTTTT
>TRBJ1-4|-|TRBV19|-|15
CASSPSAGENEKLFF
TGTGCCAGTAGTCCATCCGCCGGAGAGAATGAAAAACTGTTTTTT
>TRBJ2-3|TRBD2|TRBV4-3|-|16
CASSQGLAGGPQTQYF
TGCGCCAGCAGCCAAGGGCTAGCGGGGGGCCCCCAGACGCAGTATTTT
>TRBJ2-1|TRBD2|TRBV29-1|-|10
CSVGGEEQFF
TGCAGCGTGGGGGGGGAGGAGCAGTTCTTC
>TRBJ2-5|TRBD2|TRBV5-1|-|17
CASSLETSGGPGETQYF
TGCGCCAGCAGCTTGGAAACTAGCGGGGGGCCGGGGGAGACCCAGTACTTC
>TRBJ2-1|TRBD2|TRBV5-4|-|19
CASSFGLAGGRETYNEQFF
TGTGCCAGCAGCTTCGGACTAGCGGGGGGGCGAGAAACCTACAATGAGCAGTTCTTC
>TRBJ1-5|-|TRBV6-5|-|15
CASSRSRDLGQPQHF
TGTGCCAGCAGCCGCTCCAGGGATCTGGGTCAGCCCCAGCATTTT
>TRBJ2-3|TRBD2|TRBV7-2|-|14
CASSLGGTSDTQYF
TGTGCCAGCAGCTTAGGGGGGACTAGCGATACGCAGTATTTT
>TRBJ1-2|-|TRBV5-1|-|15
CASSLAVGNNYGYTF
TGCGCCAGCAGCTTGGCTGTCGGAAATAACTATGGCTACACCTTC
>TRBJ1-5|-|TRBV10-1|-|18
CASRVEDTTTYSNQPQHF
TGCGCCAGCAGGGTGGAGGACACTACTACTTATAGCAATCAGCCCCAGCATTTT
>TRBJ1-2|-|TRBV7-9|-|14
CASSNPGSRYGYTF
TGTGCCAGCAGCAATCCGGGATCCAGATATGGCTACACCTTC
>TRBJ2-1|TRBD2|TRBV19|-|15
CASTPGGNVYNEQFF
TGTGCCAGTACCCCGGGGGGGAACGTTTACAATGAGCAGTTCTTC
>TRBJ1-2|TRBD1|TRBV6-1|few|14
CASSARQGNYGYTF
TGTGCCAGCAGTGCACGACAGGGAAACTATGGCTACACCTTC
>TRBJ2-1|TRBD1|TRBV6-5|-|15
CASSYGTGGLNEQFF
TGTGCCAGCAGTTACGGGACAGGGGGGTTAAATGAGCAGTTCTTC
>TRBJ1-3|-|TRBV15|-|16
CATSRDSTGLGNTIYF
TGTGCCACCAGCAGAGATTCGACAGGCCTTGGAAACACCATATATTTT
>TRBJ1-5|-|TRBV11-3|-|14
CASSPRGSNQPQHF
TGTGCCAGCAGCCCCAGAGGGAGCAATCAGCCCCAGCATTTT
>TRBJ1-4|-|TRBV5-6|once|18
CASSLGVLDTRTNEKLFF
TGTGCCAGCAGCTTGGGAGTTCTGGACACCCGGACTAATGAAAAACTGTTTTTT